This TCR beta chain emerged from a study of blood T cells in healthy people across ages. The study's findings and limits: Those diversity estimates obtained from one million T cells were thought to be underestimates.

This clonotype was found a few times. What it recognizes is unknown. The CDR3 contains 14 residues. Germline V gene lookup returns CDR1 SNHLY and CDR2 FYNNEI. V was cut by 3 bases and J by 10 bases, with 13 bases left in between. For the second PCR, which ran for about 7 to 11 cycles, a sample-barcoded 5' primer and a J-beta primer mix were used. TCRdb called the 5' RACE reads again in MiXCR, with one record for every CDR3 protein. Here the sample spans fewer than 1 million distinct CDR3 sequences, 44% being singletons. Per sample, a minimum of 6 million PBMCs were isolated. This sequence originates from a man aged 60 to 75 in good health. The sequenced sample was blood. The V and J genes are TRBV2 and TRBJ1-6, with D maybe TRBD1 (6 bases). The CDR3 DNA reads as TGTGCCAGCAGTGACAGGGGATTAGGGTCACCCCTCCACTTT. It is translated as CASSDRGLGSPLHF.